This T cell receptor (beta chain) derives from a study of technical replicates of blood from a few donors. Clones were read by immunoSEQ multiplex PCR, and TCRdb kept only the in-frame ones, dropping some. This table holds 9,500 to 15,000 clones, roughly 96% found once. V lost 4 bases, J lost 5 bases, and 3 bases stayed unmatched. The CDR3 extends over 13 amino acids. Germline V lookup: CDR1 SEHNR, CDR2 FQNEAQ (reference sequence). This clone was found once. Sequenced input: PBMCs. The origin of this receptor is a human donor in good health. The rearrangement uses TRBV7-9 and TRBJ2-5; 8 nucleotides match TRBD1. This CDR3 reads CASSWTGYETQYF. The CDR3 DNA follows: TGTGCCAGCAGCTGGACAGGGTACGAGACCCAGTACTTC.